Listed below are T cell receptor beta chains from one sample, sequenced in a study of identical twins. TCRdb re-derived calls from the 5' RACE reads in MiXCR, one entry per CDR3 protein. This sample yields hundreds of thousands of distinct CDR3 sequences, of which roughly a quarter are seen a single time; 2.9% belongs to the top ten. A further study also used this sample, focusing on T cells expressing NK-cell markers.

Sequenced input: CD4+ T cells sorted from blood. These receptors all come from a young woman in good health. Both conserved end residues are part of each CDR3. The D gene is left open where the match is weak. Part of the rows lack a size; the others show once, few, many or a class for expanded clones.

v_gene	d_gene	abundance	j_gene	CDR3nt	CDR3aa
TRBV6-5	TRBD2	.	TRBJ2-1	TGTGCCAGCAGTTACGATAGCGGGAGTTACAATGAGCAGTTCTTC	CASSYDSGSYNEQFF
TRBV12-3/TRBV12-4	TRBD2	.	TRBJ2-1	TGTGCCAGCAGTTCACTAGCGGGCAAAGGGGATGAGCAGTTCTTC	CASSSLAGKGDEQFF
TRBV5-1	.	few	TRBJ2-7	TGCGCCAGCAGCTTGGAACAGCGGGTTCGAGAGCAGTACTTC	CASSLEQRVREQYF
TRBV10-3	.	.	TRBJ2-5	TGTGCCATCAGTGAGTCTGGAGGGGCAGGGGAGACCCAGTACTTC	CAISESGGAGETQYF
TRBV6-5	.	few	TRBJ1-6	TGTGCCAGCAGTTACACCCAGGGCTCCTATAATTCACCCCTCCACTTT	CASSYTQGSYNSPLHF
TRBV6-4	.	few	TRBJ1-1	TGTGCCAGCAGTCCGCGGGCATCCCACACTGAAGCTTTCTTT	CASSPRASHTEAFF
TRBV5-1	.	few	TRBJ1-1	TGCGCCAGCAGCGCCGGACAGAACACTGAAGCTTTCTTT	CASSAGQNTEAFF
TRBV12-3/TRBV12-4	.	many	TRBJ1-3	TGTGCCAGCAGCATTACTGGAAACACCATATATTTT	CASSITGNTIYF
TRBV5-4	.	.	TRBJ1-2	TGTGCCAGCAGCTTGGCCAGACAAGGAAACTATGGCTACACCTTC	CASSLARQGNYGYTF
TRBV7-2	.	.	TRBJ2-7	TGTGCCAGCAGCCTTCTAGTGGGTTTCTACGAGCAGTACTTC	CASSLLVGFYEQYF
TRBV6-1	.	.	TRBJ2-5	TGTGCCAGCAGCCAAGGGGGTAGCGGCCAAGAGACCCAGTACTTC	CASSQGGSGQETQYF
TRBV20-1	.	.	TRBJ2-7	TGCAGTGCAGAGGGGGGCGCGGACGAGCAGTACTTC	CSAEGGADEQYF